The 28 T cell receptor beta chains listed next were all sequenced from one sample in a study of blood T cell repertoires in COVID-19. Sequencing was performed with immunoSEQ multiplex PCR; in TCRdb, only in-frame clones are kept and a portion is missing. The sample lists nearly 50,000 clones, under 90% occurring once. What was sequenced was peripheral blood. These receptors were collected from a woman aged 55-69 years with acute or convalescent COVID-19.

The V call is TRBV9, the J call TRBJ2-3, with 11 bases aligning to TRBD2. V was clipped by 3 bases and J by 3 bases; unmatched bases: 6. CDR1 SGDLS and CDR2 YYNGEE come from the germline V gene. The CDR3 has 16 residues. CDR3 bases: TGTGCCAGCAGCGCTGCTAGCGGGGGGATGACAGATACGCAGTATTTT. It codes for CASSAASGGMTDTQYF.

The chain recombines TRBV5-4 with TRBJ2-1; D perhaps matches TRBD1 (6 bases). V was trimmed by 4 bases and J by 4 bases, leaving 12 bases between them. Germline V lookup: CDR1 SGHNT, CDR2 YYREEE (reference sequence). The CDR3 covers 14 residues. The CDR3 DNA reads TGTGCCAGCAGCCCTGGACAGCTATACAATGAGCAGTTCTTC. It yields the protein CASSPGQLYNEQFF.

This clone was observed a few times. The J gene is TRBJ2-1, the V gene TRBV6-2 or TRBV6-3; TRBD2 matches at 8 bases. The CDR3 runs to 17 residues. Germline loops: CDR1 MNHEY, CDR2 SVGEGT. V was clipped by 0 bases and J by 3 bases; unmatched bases: 7. CDR3 DNA sequence: TGTGCCAGCAGTTACTCTACCACGCGGGGGGTCTACAATGAGCAGTTCTTC. Amino acids: CASSYSTTRGVYNEQFF.

The CDR3 DNA reads TGTGCCACCAGCAGAGCCGGGACAGGGTATGGCTACACCTTC. Protein sequence: CATSRAGTGYGYTF. The V call is TRBV15, the J call TRBJ1-2, with 9 bases matching TRBD1. This CDR3 region has 14 residues. Germline V CDR1 and CDR2: LNHNV, YYDKDF (reference sequence). V shed 1 base and J 5 bases; nucleotides not matched to a gene: 2.

This clone came up a few times. The rearrangement uses TRBV7-9 and TRBJ2-7; D is perhaps TRBD2 (5 bases). Trimming removed 5 bases from V and 4 bases from J, with 12 bases in between. The CDR3 runs to 13 residues. Germline values: CDR1 SEHNR, CDR2 FQNEAQ (reference sequence). The CDR3 sequence is CASSLSEGYEQYF. CDR3 nucleotide sequence: TGTGCCAGCAGCCTTTCAGAGGGTTACGAGCAGTACTTC. Using reference TRBV7-9 and TRBJ2-7 for the parts outside the CDR3, the full variable domain is DTGVSQNPRHKITKRGQNVTFRCDPISEHNRLYWYRQTLGQGPEFLTYFQNEAQLEKSRLLSDRFSAERPKGSFSTLEIQRTEQGDSAMYLCASSLSEGYEQYFGPGTRLTVT.

Only one count was recorded for this clone. The chain joins TRBV7-2 to TRBJ2-1; TRBD2 aligns across 14 bases. J gave up 7 bases and V 4 bases, and 0 bases lay outside the gene matches. The germline V gene encodes CDR1 SGHTA and CDR2 FQGNSA. This CDR3 is 14 amino acids long. DNA of the CDR3: TGTGCCAGCAGCTGGACTAGCGGGAGGAATGAGCAGTTCTTC. This sequence encodes CASSWTSGRNEQFF. The entire variable domain, with the rest obtained from reference TRBV7-2 and TRBJ2-1, is as follows: GAGVSQSPSNKVTEKGKDVELRCDPISGHTALYWYRQSLGQGLEFLIYFQGNSAPDKSGLPSDRFSAERTGGSVSTLTIQRTQQEDSAVYLCASSWTSGRNEQFFGPGTRLTVL.

By share of the sample, this clone is medium-sized. The J gene is TRBJ1-2, the V gene TRBV19, with 8 bases identical to TRBD1. Germline values: CDR1 LNHDA, CDR2 SQIVND (reference sequence). After removal of 8 bases from V and 4 bases from J, the junction contained 15 bases not matched to a gene. This CDR3 is 16 amino acids long. CDR3 coding DNA: TGTGCCAGTGGGCTCACCGGGACAGGCGCGCTCTATGGCTACACCTTC. Translation: CASGLTGTGALYGYTF.

The chain has TRBV9 and TRBJ1-4; no clear D gene. The CDR3 runs 14 residues. V was cut by 3 bases and J by 0 bases, with 6 bases left in between. Germline assignment: CDR1 SGDLS and CDR2 YYNGEE. Here the CDR3 reads CASSGTATNEKLFF. CDR3 sequence (DNA): TGTGCCAGCAGCGGGACTGCAACTAATGAAAAACTGTTTTTT.

The chain recombines TRBV18 with TRBJ2-7, with D possibly TRBD1 on 6 matching bases. The germline CDR1 and CDR2 sequences are KGHSH and LQKENI. This CDR3 contains 15 residues. Trimming stripped 10 bases from V and 1 base from J, with 20 bases between. The CDR3 protein is CATQHGQGQSYEQYF. CDR3 in DNA: TGTGCCACTCAACACGGGCAGGGGCAATCCTACGAGCAGTACTTC.

J is TRBJ1-3 and V is TRBV5-1; possibly TRBD1 for D (5 bases). This CDR3 is 16 amino acids long. V was clipped by 0 bases and J by 0 bases, with 10 bases between them. Looked up from germline, CDR1 is SGHRS and CDR2 is YFSETQ. The CDR3 is CASSLVGGFSGNTIYF. For the CDR3, the DNA is TGCGCCAGCAGCTTGGTGGGGGGATTCTCTGGAAACACCATATATTTT.

The chain combines TRBV7-3 with TRBJ2-2; D gene unclear. This CDR3 has 14 amino acids. V was trimmed by 1 base and J by 7 bases, leaving 10 bases between them. Germline CDR1 SGHTA, CDR2 FQGTGA. The CDR3 is CASSLKVNGGELFF. As DNA, the CDR3 is TGTGCCAGCAGCTTAAAAGTGAACGGCGGGGAGCTGTTTTTT.

The gene calls are TRBV7-8 and TRBJ2-7, with D maybe TRBD2 (6 bases). In germline, CDR1 is SGHVS, CDR2 FQNEAQ. The CDR3 runs to 15 residues. Trimming took off 5 bases at V and 3 bases at J, with 17 bases between the two ends. The CDR3 reads CASSPRDFDLYEQYF. In nucleotides, the CDR3 is TGTGCCAGCAGCCCCCGGGACTTTGACCTCTACGAGCAGTACTTC. Variable domain in full (rest from reference TRBV7-8 and TRBJ2-7): GAGVSQSPRYKVAKRGQDVALRCDPISGHVSLFWYQQALGQGPEFLTYFQNEAQLDKSGLPSDRFFAERPEGSVSTLKIQRTQQEDSAVYLCASSPRDFDLYEQYFGPGTRLTVT.

The chain employs TRBV20-1 and TRBJ2-1; perhaps TRBD2 as D (5 bases). This CDR3 comprises 14 residues. Germline V CDR1 and CDR2: DFQATT, SNEGSKA (reference sequence). V lost 3 bases, J lost 7 bases, and 16 bases lay in between. The CDR3 here is CSASKDGRGNEQFF. CDR3 DNA: TGCAGTGCTAGTAAGGACGGACGCGGGAATGAGCAGTTCTTC.

The chain recombines TRBV5-4 with TRBJ2-5, with 11 nucleotides matching TRBD2. The germline V gene encodes CDR1 SGHNT and CDR2 YYREEE (reference sequence). The CDR3 loop spans 18 amino acids. With 2 bases clipped from V and 4 bases from J, the junction kept 13 bases outside the gene matches. The chain's CDR3 is CASSLGPASGGYGETQYF. For the CDR3, the DNA is TGTGCCAGCAGCTTAGGCCCGGCTAGCGGGGGGTATGGAGAGACCCAGTACTTC.

The V gene is TRBV5-4, the J gene TRBJ2-2; D is possibly TRBD1 (8 bases). The CDR3 extends over 16 amino acids. Germline values: CDR1 SGHNT, CDR2 YYREEE (reference sequence). The V and J ends lost 2 bases and 5 bases respectively, with 16 bases between them. The CDR3 spells CASSLRTGGGTGELFF. The DNA for the CDR3 is TGTGCCAGCAGCTTACGAACAGGGGGAGGGACCGGGGAGCTGTTTTTT.

The chain is built from TRBV5-4 and TRBJ2-7; 7 bases map to TRBD1. The length of the CDR3 is 17 residues. Germline CDR1 SGHNT, CDR2 YYREEE (reference sequence). The V segment lost 4 bases and the J segment 0 bases; nucleotides outside the gene matches: 13. The CDR3 DNA reads as TGTGCCAGCAGCCCGAAGGGGGCAGGCCAAATCTCCTACGAGCAGTACTTC. It codes for CASSPKGAGQISYEQYF. Supplemented by reference TRBV5-4 and TRBJ2-7, the full variable domain reads ETGVTQSPTHLIKTRGQQVTLRCSSQSGHNTVSWYQQALGQGPQFIFQYYREEENGRGNFPPRFSGLQFPNYSSELNVNALELDDSALYLCASSPKGAGQISYEQYFGPGTRLTVT.

This clone has a handful of counts. The chain employs TRBV13 and TRBJ2-3; 7 nucleotides agree with TRBD1. The J segment lost 4 bases and the V segment lost 2 bases, leaving 3 bases of the junction unmatched. Looked up from germline, CDR1 is PRHDT and CDR2 is FYEKMQ (reference sequence). The CDR3 contains 14 residues. Written as DNA, the CDR3 is TGTGCCAGCAGCTTAAGGGACAGCTCAGATACGCAGTATTTT. Protein product: CASSLRDSSDTQYF.

The genes are TRBV18 and TRBJ1-6, with TRBD1 as a possible D gene (6 bases). The CDR3 consists of 13 residues. Germline CDR1 and CDR2: KGHSH and LQKENI. Between the trimmed V and J ends, which lost 4 bases and 7 bases, there was a span of 8 bases. The CDR3 DNA sequence: TGTGCCAGCTCACGGGACAAGAATTCACCCCTCCACTTT. It specifies CASSRDKNSPLHF.

The chain combines TRBV5-1 with TRBJ2-3; D is ambiguous. This CDR3 has 14 amino acids. In germline, CDR1 is SGHRS, CDR2 YFSETQ. The V end lost 0 bases, the J end lost 3 bases, and 8 bases lay between the germline ends. For the CDR3, the DNA is TGCGCCAGCAGCTTGGCGGGTAGGACAGATACGCAGTATTTT. As protein: CASSLAGRTDTQYF. Full variable domain (rest looked up from reference TRBV5-1 and TRBJ2-3): KAGVTQTPRYLIKTRGQQVTLSCSPISGHRSVSWYQQTPGQGLQFLFEYFSETQRNKGNFPGRFSGRQFSNSRSEMNVSTLELGDSALYLCASSLAGRTDTQYFGPGTRLTVL.

The table lists this clone with a count of one. V gene TRBV6-5 combines with J gene TRBJ1-5; 8 bases match TRBD1. The germline V gene has CDR1 MNHEY and CDR2 SVGAGI. The CDR3 contains 15 residues. After removal of 10 bases from V and 6 bases from J, the junction contained 14 bases not matched to a gene. CDR3: CATATTYTGGQPQHF. The CDR3 DNA sequence: TGTGCCACCGCTACGACTTATACAGGGGGTCAGCCCCAGCATTTT.

The chain employs TRBV5-4 and TRBJ1-2; TRBD1 matches 10 bases. The germline V gene encodes CDR1 SGHNT and CDR2 YYREEE (reference sequence). CDR3 length: 14 amino acids. V lost 5 bases, J lost 4 bases, and 5 bases stayed unmatched. This CDR3 reads CASRDDRGLYGYTF. CDR3 DNA sequence: TGTGCCAGCAGAGACGACAGGGGGCTCTATGGCTACACCTTC.

The J gene is TRBJ2-1, the V gene TRBV28, with no clear D. V was pared by 2 bases and J by 2 bases, with 13 bases between. The CDR3 spans 16 residues. Germline loops: CDR1 MDHEN, CDR2 SYDVKM. The chain's CDR3 is CASSLNKPGPYNEQFF. The CDR3 nucleotides are TGTGCCAGCAGTTTAAATAAGCCGGGTCCCTACAATGAGCAGTTCTTC.

V gene TRBV5-1 combines with J gene TRBJ2-3, with 9 bases matching TRBD2. Germline lookup yields CDR1 SGHRS and CDR2 YFSETQ. CDR3 length: 18 amino acids. V shed 0 bases and J 5 bases; nucleotides not matched to a gene: 13. The CDR3 is CASSLGTSFLAGQDTQYF. CDR3 sequence (DNA): TGCGCCAGCAGCTTGGGTACCTCTTTCCTAGCGGGGCAAGATACGCAGTATTTT. Filled out from reference TRBV5-1 and TRBJ2-3, the complete variable domain reads KAGVTQTPRYLIKTRGQQVTLSCSPISGHRSVSWYQQTPGQGLQFLFEYFSETQRNKGNFPGRFSGRQFSNSRSEMNVSTLELGDSALYLCASSLGTSFLAGQDTQYFGPGTRLTVL.

The rearrangement uses TRBV9 and TRBJ1-1, with D hard to call. The germline V gene has CDR1 SGDLS and CDR2 YYNGEE. The CDR3 is 12 residues long. V was clipped by 4 bases and J by 3 bases, with 7 bases between them. In nucleotides, the CDR3 is TGTGCCAGCAGCCCATCGGACACTGAAGCTTTCTTT. This gives the protein CASSPSDTEAFF.

The table lists this clone with a few counts. Written as DNA, the CDR3 is TGTGCCAGCACCTTTGGGCTACGATACGAGCAGTACTTC. It yields the protein CASTFGLRYEQYF. V gene TRBV12-3 or TRBV12-4 combines with J gene TRBJ2-7; the D is unclear. V was cut by 7 bases and J by 4 bases, with 14 bases left in between. CDR3 size: 13 residues.

This clone was counted a few times. V usage is TRBV18 and J usage is TRBJ2-7, with 8 positions matching TRBD1. The length of the CDR3 is 15 residues. Trimming cost V 4 bases and J 5 bases; bases outside gene matches: 10. Germline CDR1 and CDR2: KGHSH and LQKENI. CDR3 coding DNA: TGTGCCAGCTCACTCGGGACAGGTGGATCGGACGAGCAGTACTTC. As protein: CASSLGTGGSDEQYF.

This sequence joins TRBV5-4 and TRBJ2-3; 10 positions agree with TRBD2. The CDR3 totals 15 residues. Germline V gene lookup returns CDR1 SGHNT and CDR2 YYREEE (reference sequence). V lost 5 bases to trimming and J lost 4 bases; unmatched junction nucleotides: 7. CDR3 protein: CASSFSGRISDTQYF. In nucleotides, the CDR3 is TGTGCCAGCAGTTTTAGCGGGAGGATCTCAGATACGCAGTATTTT.

The chain combines TRBV5-5 with TRBJ2-5; D is perhaps TRBD1 (7 bases). This CDR3 contains 20 residues. With 4 bases removed from V and 5 bases from J, the gap between germline ends came to 33 bases. From germline, CDR1 is SGHKS and CDR2 YYEKEE (reference sequence). The CDR3 loop is CASSRTGTQGVGGGKETQYF. For the CDR3, the DNA is TGTGCCAGCAGCCGGACCGGGACTCAGGGGGTCGGAGGGGGTAAGGAGACCCAGTACTTC.